Shown below are 16 T cell receptor beta chains from a single sample sequenced in a study of breast tumors, draining lymph nodes, adjacent tissues. TCRdb re-analysed the multiplex PCR reads in MiXCR, keeping a single row per CDR3 protein. The sample consists of some 120,000 distinct CDR3 sequences, 15% to 20% of them appearing once. Breast cancer patients provided tissue from their axillary draining lymph nodes. Sequenced material: axillary lymph node tissue. Every receptor here comes from a female donor with breast cancer. Some clones in this sample may be carry-over from other donors' samples.

This clonotype was counted at least ten times. This chain joins TRBV18 and TRBJ2-3; D is ambiguous. This CDR3 is built from 12 residues. Germline V lookup: CDR1 KGHSH, CDR2 LQKENI. The germline V and J ends were trimmed by 1 base and 6 bases, with 5 bases remaining between them. CDR3 nucleotide sequence: TGTGCCAGCTCACCACAGCGTGATACGCAGTATTTT. As protein: CASSPQRDTQYF.

This clonotype was detected many times. The chain joins TRBV7-8 to TRBJ2-1, with D unresolved. The V gene's germline CDR1 is SGHVS and CDR2 FQNEAQ. The CDR3 loop spans 15 amino acids. V lost 2 bases and J lost 3, with 11 bases in between. The CDR3 protein is CASSLWRLDYNEQFF. Here the CDR3 DNA reads TGTGCCAGCAGCTTATGGCGTCTCGACTACAATGAGCAGTTCTTC.

This clonotype was picked up many times. The CDR3 region has the DNA TGCGCCAGCAGCCTGGGACTAGCGGGAGACTCCCTTAGCGAGCAGTTCTTC. Translating gives CASSLGLAGDSLSEQFF. The J gene is TRBJ2-1, the V gene TRBV5-1; 14 nucleotides line up with TRBD2. Germline loops: CDR1 SGHRS, CDR2 YFSETQ. V lost 4 bases to trimming and J lost 10 bases; unmatched junction nucleotides: 13. The CDR3 runs 17 residues.

In regard to this clonotype: A much larger clone sits a single nucleotide away, making a read error possible. The chain uses TRBV2 and TRBJ2-1; the D is unclear. Germline V gives CDR1 SNHLY, CDR2 FYNNEI. The CDR3 is 13 amino acids. This CDR3 is CAGSDESGNEQFF. The CDR3, as DNA: TGTGCCGGCAGTGATGAATCAGGCAATGAGCAGTTCTTC.

Worth noting for this clonotype: Since a much larger clone is just one base distant, this may be a read error. J is TRBJ2-7 and V is TRBV6-1; 13 positions match TRBD2. This CDR3 is 14 amino acids long. The germline V gene encodes CDR1 MNHNS and CDR2 SASEGT. The ends lost 8 bases at V and 2 bases at J; junction bases unmatched: 3. The CDR3 bases are TGTGCCAGCGGTGGGACTAGCGGGGCCTACGAGCAGTACTTC. As protein: CASGGTSGAYEQYF.

On this clonotype itself: This may come from a read error, since a much larger clone is one base off. The chain carries TRBV20-1 and TRBJ1-4; 8 bases align to TRBD1. From germline, CDR1 is DFQATT and CDR2 SNEGSKA (reference sequence). The CDR3 is made up of 13 amino acids. This CDR3 reads CSYRGTSNEELFF. CDR3 coding DNA: TGCAGCTACAGGGGGACTTCTAATGAAGAACTGTTTTTT.

Regarding this clonotype: A much larger clone sits a single nucleotide away, making a read error possible. This sequence joins TRBV5-5 and TRBJ2-2; 8 bases match TRBD2. The CDR3 length is 16 residues. Germline V gene data show CDR1 as SGHKS and CDR2 as YYEKEE (reference sequence). CDR3 in amino acids: CASSFSWLAGTGEPFF. The CDR3 bases are TGTGCCAGCAGCTTCAGTTGGCTAGCGGGCACCGGGGAGCCGTTTTTT.

The table lists this clonotype with many counts. The chain joins TRBV20-1 to TRBJ2-3, with TRBD2 identical over 14 bases. The CDR3 consists of 20 residues. J gave up 0 bases and V 0 bases, and 11 bases lay outside the gene matches. Per the germline V gene, CDR1 is DFQATT and CDR2 is SNEGSKA (reference sequence). The CDR3 is CSARDLLRLAGGGSTDTQYF. As DNA, the CDR3 is TGCAGTGCTAGAGATCTTCTGAGACTAGCGGGAGGGGGTAGCACAGATACGCAGTATTTT.

The chain couples TRBV2 to TRBJ2-1; 12 bases fit TRBD2. Trimming took 2 bases from V and 0 from J; bases not matched to a gene: 11. Per germline, CDR1 SNHLY and CDR2 FYNNEI. The CDR3 sequence is 20 residues long. CDR3 sequence reads: CASSEQLAGGLLSSYNEQFF. In nucleotides, the CDR3 is TGTGCCAGCAGTGAACAACTAGCGGGAGGCCTTCTGAGCTCCTACAATGAGCAGTTCTTC.

This clonotype was observed at least ten times. The V and J genes are TRBV10-3 and TRBJ2-2; possibly TRBD2 for D (5 bases). This CDR3 region has 17 residues. Trimming removed 4 bases at V and 0 bases at J, with 15 bases between. Germline assignment: CDR1 ENHRY and CDR2 SYGVKD. CDR3 sequence (DNA): TGTGCCATCAGTGGGTCTGAGGGCACTTCGAACACCGGGGAGCTGTTTTTT. Translated, it gives CAISGSEGTSNTGELFF.

With respect to this clonotype: A clone one base away is much larger, so this may be a read error. The CDR3 DNA reads TGCAGTGCTAGAGCTCAGGGGGTAGATATGCAGTATTTT. Translation gives CSARAQGVDMQYF. The V gene is TRBV20-1, the J gene TRBJ2-3; 7 bases line up with TRBD1. This CDR3 has 13 amino acids. Germline loops: CDR1 DFQATT, CDR2 SNEGSKA (reference sequence).

This clonotype has a count of ten or more. The V gene is TRBV20-1, the J gene TRBJ2-1, with D perhaps TRBD1 (5 bases). The germline CDR1 and CDR2 sequences are DFQATT and SNEGSKA (reference sequence). The V gene lost 3 bases and the J gene lost 0 bases, with 9 bases spanning the gap. CDR3 length: 14 amino acids. CDR3 region: CSASQGPSYNEQFF. The CDR3, as DNA: TGCAGTGCTAGTCAGGGCCCCTCCTACAATGAGCAGTTCTTC.

In this sample, this clonotype turned up many times. V and J are TRBV20-1 and TRBJ2-1; 7 positions match TRBD1. The CDR3 runs 14 residues. After removal of 4 bases from V and 8 bases from J, the junction contained 11 bases not matched to a gene. Germline V gene data show CDR1 as DFQATT and CDR2 as SNEGSKA (reference sequence). Written as DNA, the CDR3 is TGCAGTGCTACCAGGACAGGCGAGTTAGATGAGCAGTTCTTC. Its protein is CSATRTGELDEQFF.

This clonotype appeared many times. The gene calls are TRBV5-8 and TRBJ2-5; 9 bases match TRBD2. This CDR3 is built from 19 residues. Germline V gene lookup returns CDR1 SGHTS and CDR2 YDEGEE. Trimming at V came to 1 base and at J to 2 bases, leaving 15 bases not matched to a gene. CDR3 region: CASSLRLIAGVGYQETQYF. CDR3 bases: TGTGCCAGCAGCTTGAGGTTAATAGCGGGAGTGGGGTATCAAGAGACCCAGTACTTC.

This clonotype was picked up many times. The J gene is TRBJ2-1, the V gene TRBV5-1, with 9 bases that match TRBD2. Germline-derived CDR1 and CDR2 are SGHRS and YFSETQ. Germline trimming cut 4 bases from V and 0 bases from J; bases unmatched to any gene: 8. The CDR3 has 17 amino acids. CDR3 sequence reads: CASSNSGGLRSYNEQFF. The CDR3 DNA is TGCGCCAGCAGCAATAGCGGGGGCCTCCGCTCCTACAATGAGCAGTTCTTC.

Of note for this clonotype: This clone may be a read error of a much larger clone one base away. The chain employs TRBV19 and TRBJ2-1; no clear D. From germline, CDR1 is LNHDA and CDR2 SQIVND (reference sequence). The CDR3 spans 11 residues. The CDR3 nucleotides read TGTGCCAGTAGTTTCGGGTATGAGCGGTTCTTC. Translation gives CASSFGYERFF.